The 30 T cell receptor beta chains below were found in one sample sequenced in a study of CD4 T cells in relation to SARS-CoV-2 and coronaviruses. Their target antigens are unknown. Produced via immunoSEQ multiplex PCR; TCRdb's table is partial and in-frame only. Here the sample spans just over 35,000 clones, approximately 83% being singletons. Sequenced input: naive CD4+ T cells from PBMCs, cultured in vitro. Subset denoted: naive CD4+ T cells isolated by negative enrichment. The receptors were sampled from an adult with COVID-19.

The genes are TRBV18 and TRBJ1-3; 8 nucleotides align to TRBD1. The CDR3 runs 16 residues. With 3 bases clipped from V and 6 bases from J, the junction kept 10 bases outside the gene matches. Germline values: CDR1 KGHSH, CDR2 LQKENI. The CDR3 sequence: CASSPQTGQVVNTIYF. As DNA, the CDR3 is TGTGCCAGCTCACCTCAGACGGGACAGGTGGTAAACACCATATATTTT.

This rearrangement joins TRBV23-1 to TRBJ2-5; D is uncertain. TRBV23-1 is assigned to the ORF class and has an uncertain function. The germline V and J ends were trimmed by 0 bases and 2 bases, with 7 bases remaining between them. This CDR3 has 14 amino acids. CDR3 protein: CASSQSSLQETQYF. The CDR3 bases are TGCGCCAGCAGTCAATCGTCCCTACAAGAGACCCAGTACTTC.

The chain uses TRBV9 and TRBJ2-5; D remains unclear. Germline V CDR1 and CDR2: SGDLS, YYNGEE. There are 12 residues in the CDR3. The ends were cut back, 0 bases at V and 4 bases at J, with 4 bases in the middle. CDR3 DNA sequence: TGTGCCAGCAGCGTAGACTCAGAGACCCAGTACTTC. Amino acid sequence: CASSVDSETQYF.

The chain couples TRBV19 to TRBJ2-3; tentatively, D is TRBD1 or TRBD2 (6 bases each). Germline loops: CDR1 LNHDA, CDR2 SQIVND (reference sequence). The ends were cut back, 6 bases at V and 0 bases at J, with 19 bases in the middle. This CDR3 spans 17 amino acids. For the CDR3, the DNA is TGTGCCAGTAGATCCCGCCCGGGGGCATTTAGCACAGATACGCAGTATTTT. Amino acid sequence: CASRSRPGAFSTDTQYF.

The V gene is TRBV2, the J gene TRBJ2-3; the D gene is possibly TRBD2 (5 bases). CDR1 and CDR2 from the germline V gene are SNHLY and FYNNEI. CDR3 length: 12 amino acids. For the CDR3, the DNA is TGTGCTGCGGGTCGCCAAACAGATACGCAGTATTTT. It specifies CAAGRQTDTQYF. Drawing the rest from reference TRBV2 and TRBJ2-3, the complete variable domain is EPEVTQTPSHQVTQMGQEVILRCVPISNHLYFYWYRQILGQKVEFLVSFYNNEISEKSEIFDDQFSVERPDGSNFTLKIRSTKLEDSAMYFCAAGRQTDTQYFGPGTRLTVL.

The chain employs TRBV6-1 and TRBJ2-1, with D unresolved. The CDR3 totals 16 residues. CDR1 and CDR2 from the germline V gene are MNHNS and SASEGT. V was cut by 0 bases and J by 1 base, with 10 bases left in between. The CDR3 region has the DNA TGTGCCAGCAGTGAAGCTCTAGGCGGATCCTACAATGAGCAGTTCTTC. Protein product: CASSEALGGSYNEQFF.

This clone came up once. The rearrangement uses TRBV4-1 and TRBJ1-4; D not resolved. The CDR3 loop spans 14 amino acids. The ends were cut back, 2 bases at V and 7 bases at J, with 11 bases in the middle. Germline assignment: CDR1 MGHRA and CDR2 YSYEKL. CDR3 DNA: TGCGCCAGCAGCCAATATCTAGGGCTTGAAAAACTGTTTTTT. It yields the protein CASSQYLGLEKLFF.

V and J are TRBV14 and TRBJ1-2, with a possible D match to TRBD1 (5 bases). V lost 1 base and J lost 3, with 12 bases in between. This CDR3 comprises 15 residues. Germline CDR1 reads SGHDN; CDR2 reads FVKESK. As DNA, the CDR3 is TGTGCCAGCAGCCAAGTTGACAGTCAAGACTATGGCTACACCTTC. It yields the protein CASSQVDSQDYGYTF.

This chain connects TRBV19 to TRBJ1-1, with D possibly being TRBD1 (5 bases). From germline, CDR1 is LNHDA and CDR2 SQIVND (reference sequence). This CDR3 has 15 residues. The V gene lost 1 base and the J gene lost 2 bases, with 11 bases spanning the gap. This chain's CDR3 is CASSIGPGLNTEAFF. For the CDR3, the DNA is TGTGCCAGTAGTATAGGTCCAGGGCTAAACACTGAAGCTTTCTTT. The full variable domain, its missing parts supplied by reference TRBV19 and TRBJ1-1, is DGGITQSPKYLFRKEGQNVTLSCEQNLNHDAMYWYRQDPGQGLRLIYYSQIVNDFQKGDIAEGYSVSREKKESFPLTVTSAQKNPTAFYLCASSIGPGLNTEAFFGQGTRLTVV.

The CDR3 is CASSSGTAETQYF. The CDR3, as DNA: TGTGCCAGCAGTTCCGGGACAGCCGAGACCCAGTACTTC. This chain joins TRBV28 and TRBJ2-5; 7 bases line up with TRBD1. V lost 4 bases and J lost 5; bases outside the gene matches: 4. CDR3 length equals 13 residues. Germline V gene sequence: CDR1 MDHEN, CDR2 SYDVKM.

The rearrangement joins TRBV13 to TRBJ2-5; D gene uncertain. V lost 0 bases, J lost 0 bases, and 14 bases lay in between. CDR3 length: 17 residues. The germline gives CDR1 PRHDT, CDR2 FYEKMQ (reference sequence). DNA for the CDR3: TGTGCCAGCAGCTTAGGCCCGATCGGGCAGGACCAAGAGACCCAGTACTTC. Its protein is CASSLGPIGQDQETQYF.

The genes are TRBV28 and TRBJ2-1, with 10 bases fitting TRBD2. CDR1 and CDR2 from the germline V gene are MDHEN and SYDVKM. V was clipped by 7 bases and J by 8 bases; unmatched bases: 5. The CDR3 spans 13 residues. This chain's CDR3 is CASKLAGWDEQFF. CDR3 DNA sequence: TGTGCCAGCAAACTAGCGGGATGGGATGAGCAGTTCTTC.

A few counts support this clone. J is TRBJ2-6 and V is TRBV7-2, with D possibly TRBD1 on 5 matching bases. This CDR3 region has 15 residues. Germline V CDR1 and CDR2: SGHTA, FQGNSA. The V gene lost 6 bases and the J gene lost 0 bases, with 9 bases spanning the gap. Here the CDR3 reads CASSSRVSGANVLTF. CDR3 coding DNA: TGTGCCAGCAGTTCCAGGGTCTCTGGGGCCAACGTCCTGACTTTC.

The sample holds one count of this clone. This rearrangement joins TRBV5-1 to TRBJ2-5; 7 positions agree with TRBD1. The CDR3 has 16 amino acids. The germline V gene has CDR1 SGHRS and CDR2 YFSETQ. The V gene end was trimmed by 0 bases and the J gene end by 1 base; junction bases not matched to a gene: 6. CDR3 amino acids: CASSLGVDRPQETQYF. CDR3 nucleotide sequence: TGCGCCAGCAGCTTGGGGGTGGACAGGCCCCAAGAGACCCAGTACTTC.

The rearrangement uses TRBV29-1 and TRBJ2-3; 8 nucleotides agree with TRBD1. Germline values: CDR1 SQVTM, CDR2 ANQGSEA. V was pared by 8 bases and J by 3 bases, with 4 bases of the junction left unmatched. The length of the CDR3 is 12 residues. The CDR3 spells CSIGQGTDTQYF. The CDR3 DNA follows: TGCAGCATAGGACAGGGAACAGATACGCAGTATTTT.

The rearrangement joins TRBV28 to TRBJ2-5; D remains ambiguous. CDR3 length: 12 amino acids. The V gene lost 4 bases and the J gene lost 5 bases, with 8 bases spanning the gap. Germline V gene data show CDR1 as MDHEN and CDR2 as SYDVKM. In DNA form, the CDR3 reads TGTGCCAGCAGTTCCGAGACTGAGACCCAGTACTTC. Translation gives CASSSETETQYF.

This clone was seen more than once but under ten times. The V gene is TRBV2, the J gene TRBJ1-6; D uncertain. Germline V lookup: CDR1 SNHLY, CDR2 FYNNEI. The germline V and J ends were trimmed by 1 base and 6 bases, with 7 bases remaining between them. This CDR3 contains 14 residues. The CDR3: CASSEGITNSPLHF. The CDR3 DNA sequence: TGTGCCAGCAGTGAAGGGATCACTAATTCACCCCTCCACTTT.

As DNA, the CDR3 is TGTGCCATCAGTGAGCCTTACCACTCCTCCCGGGTGGGGGAGCGACGCAATGAGCAGTTCTTC. Amino acid sequence: CAISEPYHSSRVGERRNEQFF. The chain employs TRBV10-3 and TRBJ2-1; perhaps D is TRBD1 or TRBD2 (5 bases each). V dropped 2 bases and J dropped 6 bases, with 32 bases sitting between them. The CDR3 is 21 amino acids. Germline V CDR1 and CDR2: ENHRY, SYGVKD.

The rearrangement joins TRBV7-9 to TRBJ2-5; D gene ambiguous. V gave up 0 bases and J gave up 2 bases, with 4 bases separating them. The CDR3 runs to 13 residues. CDR1 SEHNR and CDR2 FQNEAQ come from the germline V gene (reference sequence). CDR3 residues: CASSLASQETQYF. The CDR3 DNA is TGTGCCAGCAGCTTAGCCTCTCAAGAGACCCAGTACTTC. The variable domain in full, with the rest retrieved from reference TRBV7-9 and TRBJ2-5, is DTGVSQNPRHKITKRGQNVTFRCDPISEHNRLYWYRQTLGQGPEFLTYFQNEAQLEKSRLLSDRFSAERPKGSFSTLEIQRTEQGDSAMYLCASSLASQETQYFGPGTRLLVL.

The chain carries TRBV4-3 and TRBJ2-5; 14 nucleotides align to TRBD2. The CDR3 is 17 amino acids. The V gene end was trimmed by 1 base and the J gene end by 5 bases; junction bases not matched to a gene: 6. Germline V gene data show CDR1 as LGHNA and CDR2 as YSLEER. The CDR3 sequence is CASSQGGLAGAHETQYF. The CDR3 coding sequence is TGCGCCAGCAGCCAAGGGGGACTAGCGGGAGCTCACGAGACCCAGTACTTC.

This clone was seen a handful of times. The chain joins TRBV12-5 to TRBJ2-1, with D tentatively TRBD1 or TRBD2 (5 bases each). Germline V lookup: CDR1 LGHNT, CDR2 FRNRAP. The ends were cut back, 1 base at V and 5 bases at J, with 18 bases in the middle. This CDR3 has 17 amino acids. The CDR3 here is CASGLARNRDGHNEQFF. The CDR3 DNA reads as TGTGCTAGTGGTTTGGCTCGCAACCGGGACGGTCACAATGAGCAGTTCTTC.

The chain links TRBV28 to TRBJ2-7; unclear D gene. The CDR3 contains 11 residues. V lost 4 bases and J lost 3, with 4 bases in between. Per germline, CDR1 MDHEN and CDR2 SYDVKM. The CDR3 DNA follows: TGTGCCAGCAGTTATAACTACGAGCAGTACTTC. Its translation is CASSYNYEQYF.

The V call is TRBV28, the J call TRBJ2-1, with D unresolved. Looked up from germline, CDR1 is MDHEN and CDR2 is SYDVKM. V lost 8 bases and J lost 8, with 10 bases in between. The CDR3 runs 11 residues. The CDR3 sequence: CASSHIDEQFF. The CDR3 DNA reads as TGTGCCAGCTCCCATATCGATGAGCAGTTCTTC. Variable domain in full (rest from reference TRBV28 and TRBJ2-1): DVKVTQSSRYLVKRTGEKVFLECVQDMDHENMFWYRQDPGLGLRLIYFSYDVKMKEKGDIPEGYSVSREKKERFSLILESASTNQTSMYLCASSHIDEQFFGPGTRLTVL.

CDR3 sequence: CAWSVLTSGSTDTQYF. CDR3 in DNA: TGTGCCTGGAGTGTATTGACTAGCGGGAGCACAGATACGCAGTATTTT. This chain joins TRBV30 and TRBJ2-3; the match to TRBD2 covers 10 bases. The V gene end was trimmed by 0 bases and the J gene end by 0 bases; junction bases not matched to a gene: 3. The CDR3 totals 16 residues. Germline V gene data show CDR1 as GTSNPN and CDR2 as SVGIG (reference sequence).

The chain joins TRBV19 to TRBJ1-2, with 12 bases lining up with TRBD1. Trimming removed 6 bases from V and 4 bases from J; junction bases left unmatched: 9. Germline assignment: CDR1 LNHDA and CDR2 SQIVND (reference sequence). CDR3 length equals 16 residues. The CDR3: CASSFRDRGLGYGYTF. CDR3 nucleotide sequence: TGTGCCAGTAGCTTCCGGGACAGGGGGCTCGGCTATGGCTACACCTTC.

This clone has more than one count but fewer than ten. The chain links TRBV19 to TRBJ2-3; D gene ambiguous. Germline lookup yields CDR1 LNHDA and CDR2 SQIVND (reference sequence). The CDR3 has 14 residues. V lost 3 bases and J lost 0, with 7 bases in between. CDR3 nucleotide sequence: TGTGCCAGTAGTATCGGAACTAGCACAGATACGCAGTATTTT. Its translation: CASSIGTSTDTQYF.

The chain joins TRBV11-2 to TRBJ1-1; 9 nucleotides line up with TRBD1. CDR1 and CDR2 (germline): SGHAT, FQNNGV. J lost 6 bases, V lost 4 bases, and 9 bases had no gene match. The CDR3 consists of 15 residues. CDR3 sequence reads: CASSSGTGWIAEAFF. The CDR3 bases are TGTGCCAGCAGCTCCGGGACAGGGTGGATCGCTGAAGCTTTCTTT.

The chain has TRBV5-1 and TRBJ1-2, with 7 bases aligning to TRBD1. CDR1 and CDR2 (germline): SGHRS, YFSETQ. Germline trimming cut 1 base from V and 8 bases from J; bases unmatched to any gene: 11. The CDR3 consists of 15 residues. CDR3 in amino acids: CASSLRGRQGNGYTF. The CDR3 DNA sequence: TGCGCCAGCAGCTTGAGGGGGCGGCAGGGGAACGGCTACACCTTC. Together with reference TRBV5-1 and TRBJ1-2, the CDR3 gives the full variable domain: KAGVTQTPRYLIKTRGQQVTLSCSPISGHRSVSWYQQTPGQGLQFLFEYFSETQRNKGNFPGRFSGRQFSNSRSEMNVSTLELGDSALYLCASSLRGRQGNGYTFGSGTRLTVV.

The CDR3 region is CASSFSGNTIYF. The CDR3 coding sequence is TGTGCCAGCAGTTTTTCTGGAAACACCATATATTTT. The V call is TRBV12-3 or TRBV12-4, the J call TRBJ1-3; no clear D gene. This CDR3 is 12 amino acids long. V was clipped by 3 bases and J by 1 base, with 1 base between them.

The chain is built from TRBV7-9 and TRBJ2-7; D might be TRBD2 (5 bases). Germline V CDR1 and CDR2: SEHNR, FQNEAQ (reference sequence). Between the trimmed V and J ends, which lost 6 bases and 1 base, there was a span of 7 bases. The CDR3 loop spans 12 amino acids. The CDR3 is CASRGESYEQYF. The CDR3 coding sequence is TGTGCCAGCAGGGGAGAGTCCTACGAGCAGTACTTC.